This T cell receptor (beta chain) was captured by sequencing in a study of CD8 T cells in ankylosing spondylitis. Broader study findings: What seemed typical of ankylosing spondylitis blood was a TCR beta motif built from several highly homologous variants.

Trimming left V 6 bases short and J 10 bases short, with 13 bases between. CDR3 length equals 12 residues. The V gene's germline CDR1 is MDHEN and CDR2 SYDVKM. This clonotype was counted between two and nine times. Its cognate antigen is unknown. One entry per CDR3 protein results from TCRdb running MiXCR on the 5' RACE reads. Here the sample spans around 250,000 distinct CDR3 sequences, about 10% being singletons. The sequence was collected from a male donor with ankylosing spondylitis or in good health (not recorded which). The genes are TRBV28 and TRBJ2-1, with no clear D. Sequenced: blood, either unsorted or a sorted T cell fraction (not recorded which). The CDR3 loop reads CASRRTGWEQFF. The CDR3 coding sequence is TGTGCCAGCAGACGAACCGGTTGGGAGCAGTTCTTC.